The rows below give T cell receptor beta chains drawn from one sample of a study of cytomegalovirus exposure and HLA in healthy donors. The method was immunoSEQ multiplex PCR; TCRdb's version includes in-frame clones alone and lacks a portion of them. This table holds 60,000 to 100,000 clones, about four fifths found once. Material for sequencing was PBMCs. These receptors were taken from a male donor in good health and CMV-seropositive. Both conserved end residues are part of each CDR3. Each record gives: J gene, clone size, V gene, D gene, CDR3 protein, CDR3 DNA. D genes are given only for firm matches. Size tells how often a clone was seen (once, few, many) or the class of an expanded clone, and some rows leave it out.

>TRBJ2-7|NA|TRBV28|TRBD1
CASRGTGSSYEQYF
TGTGCCAGCAGGGGGACAGGGAGCTCCTACGAGCAGTACTTC
>TRBJ1-4|NA|TRBV15|TRBD1
CATSPDRVREKLFF
TGTGCCACCAGCCCCGACAGGGTGAGGGAAAAACTGTTTTTT
>TRBJ1-1|medium-sized|TRBV5-6|NA
CASSFWGVQMNTEAFF
TGTGCCAGCAGCTTCTGGGGGGTCCAGATGAACACTGAAGCTTTCTTT
>TRBJ2-1|NA|TRBV28|NA
CASSFLAVNEQFF
TGTGCCAGCAGTTTCTTAGCGGTTAATGAGCAGTTCTTC
>TRBJ2-1|NA|TRBV7-3|TRBD1
CASSAAGTGGTVGQFF
TGTGCCAGCAGCGCCGCCGGGACAGGGGGGACTGTGGGGCAGTTCTTC
>TRBJ2-5|NA|TRBV2|TRBD1
CASKRDRGPQETQYF
TGTGCCAGCAAACGTGACAGGGGGCCCCAAGAGACCCAGTACTTC
>TRBJ1-2|NA|TRBV6-5|TRBD1
CASRLQGGGYGYTF
TGTGCCAGCAGATTACAGGGGGGAGGCTATGGCTACACCTTC
>TRBJ2-7|once|TRBV7-9|NA
CSSSLRAGAQYF
TGTTCCAGCAGCTTAAGGGCAGGGGCCCAGTACTTC
>TRBJ2-7|NA|TRBV7-8|TRBD1
CASSSPPGTGDSYEQYF
TGTGCCAGCAGCTCCCCACCCGGGACAGGGGATTCCTACGAGCAGTACTTC
>TRBJ1-2|NA|TRBV27|TRBD1
CASSWTGRNYGYTF
TGTGCCAGCTCGTGGACAGGACGTAACTATGGCTACACCTTC
>TRBJ2-6|few|TRBV28|NA
CASSSGQANVLTF
TGTGCCAGCAGTTCAGGCCAGGCCAACGTCCTGACTTTC
>TRBJ2-5|NA|TRBV5-1|TRBD2
CASSSTSGQETQYF
TGCGCCAGCAGCTCGACTAGCGGGCAAGAGACCCAGTACTTC
>TRBJ2-3|NA|TRBV5-1|NA
CASSLGQVEDTQYF
TGCGCCAGCAGCTTGGGGCAGGTGGAAGATACGCAGTATTTT
>TRBJ2-1|NA|TRBV27|TRBD2
CASSFSGRSNEQFF
TGTGCCAGCAGTTTTAGCGGGAGGTCGAATGAGCAGTTCTTC
>TRBJ2-7|few|TRBV30|TRBD1
CASDRGREQYF
TGTGCCAGCGACAGGGGTCGCGAGCAGTACTTC
>TRBJ1-6|NA|TRBV29-1|TRBD1
CSVESGQGNSPLHF
TGCAGCGTTGAATCCGGACAGGGTAATTCACCCCTCCACTTT
>TRBJ2-2|NA|TRBV7-2|NA
CASSLALSGTGELFF
TGTGCCAGCAGCTTAGCGTTGAGCGGGACCGGGGAGCTGTTTTTT
>TRBJ2-7|NA|TRBV7-8|NA
CASSLGVSSYAYF
TGTGCCAGCAGCTTAGGGGTTAGCTCGTACGCGTACTTC
>TRBJ1-4|many|TRBV5-4|TRBD1
CASSLQGAVEKLFF
TGTGCCAGCAGTCTCCAGGGGGCAGTGGAAAAACTGTTTTTT
>TRBJ1-1|NA|TRBV20-1|NA
CSAPNRAEAFF
TGCAGTGCTCCTAACAGAGCTGAAGCTTTCTTT
>TRBJ1-5|NA|TRBV11-2|NA
CASSPEDQISNQPQHF
TGTGCCAGCAGCCCAGAGGATCAAATTAGCAATCAGCCCCAGCATTTT
>TRBJ2-7|NA|TRBV28|TRBD1
CASSLPGTGVNEQYF
TGTGCCAGCAGTTTACCCGGGACAGGGGTTAACGAGCAGTACTTC
>TRBJ1-4|few|TRBV6-5|NA
CASSRWTENNEKLFF
TGTGCCAGCAGCCGATGGACAGAGAACAATGAAAAACTGTTTTTT
>TRBJ1-1|few|TRBV5-5|NA
CASSLVEGAGIAFF
TGTGCCAGCAGCTTAGTCGAAGGGGCGGGAATTGCTTTCTTT
>TRBJ1-2|NA|TRBV2|NA
CASSGQGILGYTF
TGTGCCAGCAGTGGGCAGGGGATACTCGGCTACACCTTC
>TRBJ1-4|NA|TRBV6-5|NA
CASRIGSGVNEKLFF
TGTGCCAGCAGGATTGGGTCGGGGGTTAATGAAAAACTGTTTTTT
>TRBJ2-7|NA|TRBV30|TRBD2
CAWTPLTSGSSYEQYF
TGTGCCTGGACCCCTCTGACTAGCGGGAGTTCCTACGAGCAGTACTTC
>TRBJ2-7|few|TRBV7-9|NA
CASSSEITGGNEQYF
TGTGCCAGCAGCTCTGAGATAACTGGGGGGAACGAGCAGTACTTC
>TRBJ1-1|NA|TRBV6-5|NA
CASMTGNTEAFF
TGTGCCAGCATGACAGGGAACACTGAAGCTTTCTTT
>TRBJ1-2|NA|TRBV30|NA
CAWSTSMYGTGYTF
TGTGCCTGGAGTACTTCTATGTATGGTACTGGCTACACCTTC
>TRBJ2-1|NA|TRBV27|TRBD2
CASNLVAGGPYEQFF
TGTGCCAGCAACCTCGTAGCGGGGGGGCCATATGAGCAGTTCTTC
>TRBJ2-6|NA|TRBV7-2|NA
CASSVHGGAGANVLTF
TGTGCCAGCAGCGTTCATGGAGGGGCCGGGGCCAACGTCCTGACTTTC
>TRBJ2-1|few|TRBV11-1|NA
CASSFRVSYNEQFF
TGTGCCAGCAGCTTTAGAGTATCCTACAATGAGCAGTTCTTC
>TRBJ2-3|NA|TRBV19|NA
CASSSLAMITDTQYF
TGTGCCAGTAGTTCTCTAGCGATGATAACAGATACGCAGTATTTT
>TRBJ1-4|once|TRBV6-5|TRBD1
CASRDRDEKLFF
TGTGCCAGCAGGGACAGGGATGAAAAACTGTTTTTT
>TRBJ2-5|NA|TRBV18|TRBD2
CASSPASGSGGETQYF
TGTGCCAGCTCGCCAGCGAGCGGGAGCGGGGGAGAGACCCAGTACTTC
>TRBJ1-2|NA|TRBV5-1|TRBD1
CASSLGTGGGYTF
TGCGCCAGCAGCTTGGGGACAGGGGGCGGCTACACCTTC
>TRBJ2-7|NA|TRBV27|NA
CASKGDEQYF
TGTGCCAGCAAGGGGGACGAGCAGTACTTC
>TRBJ2-7|NA|TRBV19|TRBD2
CASSAAGRYEQYF
TGTGCCAGTAGTGCGGCCGGGAGGTACGAGCAGTACTTC
>TRBJ2-5|NA|TRBV6-1|TRBD2
CASSEGASGRRGETQYF
TGTGCCAGCAGTGAAGGGGCTAGCGGGAGGAGAGGGGAGACCCAGTACTTC
>TRBJ1-2|NA|TRBV5-4|NA
CASSFDGANYGYTF
TGTGCCAGCAGCTTTGACGGAGCTAACTATGGCTACACCTTC
>TRBJ2-1|NA|TRBV6-5|TRBD2
CASRGRLAINEQFF
TGTGCCAGCAGGGGGAGACTAGCGATCAATGAGCAGTTCTTC
>TRBJ2-1|NA|TRBV19|NA
CASSLLGGNEQFF
TGTGCCAGTAGTCTCCTAGGTGGCAATGAGCAGTTCTTC
>TRBJ1-2|NA|TRBV6-1|TRBD1
CASSELPSGGSGYTF
TGTGCCAGCAGTGAACTGCCCTCAGGGGGCTCTGGCTACACCTTC
>TRBJ1-4|NA|TRBV19|TRBD1
CASSIMTGGYEKLFF
TGTGCCAGTAGTATCATGACAGGGGGTTATGAAAAACTGTTTTTT